These 3 T cell receptor beta chains came from one sample sequenced in a study of cytomegalovirus exposure and HLA in healthy donors. The primer mix had 60 Vbeta and 13 Jbeta primers. The data were produced by immunoSEQ multiplex PCR, yet TCRdb's version contains in-frame clones alone and is incomplete. This listing includes about 48,000 clones. The specimen was PBMCs. The receptors stem from a woman between 40 and 55 years old in good health and CMV-seronegative.

Written as DNA, the CDR3 is TGTGCCAGCAATCCGGGACAGGGGGCTGACGAGCAGTACTTC. Translation gives CASNPGQGADEQYF. The chain has TRBV6-1 and TRBJ2-7; 12 nucleotides agree with TRBD1. The germline CDR1 and CDR2 sequences are MNHNS and SASEGT. With 7 bases clipped from V and 5 bases from J, the junction kept 6 bases outside the gene matches. The CDR3 has 14 amino acids.

The genes are TRBV5-6 and TRBJ2-2; unclear D gene. Deletions cut 2 bases from V and 7 bases from J, with 12 bases between. The germline V gene encodes CDR1 SGHDT and CDR2 YYEEEE. The CDR3 spans 14 residues. The CDR3 DNA sequence: TGTGCCAGCAGCTTACTCCCGGTCGGCGGGGAGCTGTTTTTT. This codes for CASSLLPVGGELFF.

CDR3 sequence reads: CASTPAAGVSEQYF. The CDR3 region has the DNA TGTGCCAGCACCCCGGCCGCGGGAGTTAGTGAGCAGTACTTC. The rearrangement uses TRBV5-5 and TRBJ2-7; 7 bases align to TRBD2. This CDR3 comprises 14 residues. Trimming took 6 bases from V and 7 from J; bases not matched to a gene: 13. Germline CDR1 and CDR2: SGHKS and YYEKEE (reference sequence).